This record concerns one T cell receptor (beta chain) sequence. Its specificity is unknown. These data are taken from a study of cytomegalovirus exposure and HLA in healthy donors. PCR involved 60 Vbeta and 13 Jbeta primers. Original methodology: Roughly 12 million of some 80 million unique TCR beta chains were shared, per a later count. Sequencing used immunoSEQ multiplex PCR; TCRdb keeps in-frame clones, though not all of them. That table furnishes V, J and clone size, whereas the DNA furnished D and trimming. Of 100,000 to 150,000 clones in the sample, around 78% were seen once. Study-level findings and limits: Sequencing likely produced, as an artifact, a cluster of highly shared sequence variants. For most subjects, TCR beta sequences were reported to predict HLA-A and HLA-B alleles with accuracy.

J lost 7 bases, V lost 8 bases, and 20 bases had no gene match. The CDR3 contains 18 residues. Germline values: CDR1 MNHEY, CDR2 SMNVEV (reference sequence). The chain has TRBV27 and TRBJ2-5; 12 nucleotides agree with TRBD2. Material: PBMCs. The TCR originated in a woman between 40 and 55 years old in good health and CMV-seronegative. CDR3 coding DNA: TGTGCCAGCCGTTCCGCGACTAGCGGGAGCACCTCATCAGGGACCCAGTACTTC. Its translation is CASRSATSGSTSSGTQYF.